This paragraph covers one T cell receptor beta chain sequence. Its target is unknown. The data originate from a study of neurological immune-mediated disorders. Every sequencing run gave over 190 million TCR-beta sequences, taken from 15-18 subjects. TCRdb analysed the 5' RACE reads with MiXCR anew, one entry per CDR3 protein. The sample records tens of thousands of distinct CDR3 sequences, about 4.9% being singletons. General study findings and limits: There was no association between the multiple sclerosis repertoire cluster and any clinical or MRI feature. Private repertoires in all groups were suggested by the finding that expanded clones across subjects shared no CDR3 amino acid sequences. The level of TCR clonal expansion was highest in patients with HTLV-1-associated myelopathy and lowest in multiple sclerosis, where it fell below the level seen in healthy controls.

V was shortened by 0 bases and J by 1 base, with 9 bases between the two germline ends. The CDR3 is made up of 15 amino acids. CDR1 is LGHDT, CDR2 YNNKEL, per germline (reference sequence). The sequence derives from a man younger than 40 with multiple sclerosis. V is TRBV3-1 and J is TRBJ1-1; D ambiguous. Sequencing used PBMCs. CDR3 amino acids: CASSQEWTGNTEAFF. CDR3 nucleotide sequence: TGTGCCAGCAGCCAAGAGTGGACGGGGAACACTGAAGCTTTCTTT. Supplemented by reference TRBV3-1 and TRBJ1-1, the full variable domain reads DTAVSQTPKYLVTQMGNDKSIKCEQNLGHDTMYWYKQDSKKFLKIMFSYNNKELIINETVPNRFSPKSPDKAHLNLHINSLELGDSAVYFCASSQEWTGNTEAFFGQGTRLTVV.